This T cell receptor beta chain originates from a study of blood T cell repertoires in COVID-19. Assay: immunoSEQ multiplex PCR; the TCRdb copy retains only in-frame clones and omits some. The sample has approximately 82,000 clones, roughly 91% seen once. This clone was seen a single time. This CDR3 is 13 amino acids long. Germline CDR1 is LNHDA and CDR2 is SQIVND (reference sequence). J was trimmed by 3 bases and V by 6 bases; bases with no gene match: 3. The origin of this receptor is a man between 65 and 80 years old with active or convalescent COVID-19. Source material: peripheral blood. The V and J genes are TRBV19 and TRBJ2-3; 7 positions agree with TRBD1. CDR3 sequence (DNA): TGTGCCAGTAGGGACAGGAGTACAGATACGCAGTATTTT. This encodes CASRDRSTDTQYF.